This paragraph reports one TCR beta chain. Antigen specificity is unknown. The sample originates from a study of T cell repertoires in cytomegalovirus infection. Study at large: Both CMV infection and a matching HLA type were indicated by public TCR beta signatures. Broader study findings: Ex vivo responses were dominated by HLA-C-restricted CMV-specific TCR beta clonotypes. The cumulative frequency of public TCR beta families distinguished individuals who carried CMV together with the relevant HLA.

TCRdb independently ran MiXCR on the reads; one entry per CDR3 protein. The sample includes under 200,000 distinct CDR3 sequences, 8% to 10% of them seen just once. Looked up from germline, CDR1 is SEHNR and CDR2 is FQNEAQ (reference sequence). The length of the CDR3 is 15 residues. V lost 4 bases and J lost 2, with 11 bases in between. The sequencing sample was made of PBMCs. The chain links TRBV7-9 to TRBJ2-2, with D perhaps TRBD2 (5 bases). The source of this sequence is a human donor in good health (CMV status not recorded). Some clones in this sample may be carry-over from other donors' samples. CDR3 in DNA: TGTGCCAGCAGCTCAATAGCGAGCAACACCGGGGAGCTGTTTTTT. Protein product: CASSSIASNTGELFF.